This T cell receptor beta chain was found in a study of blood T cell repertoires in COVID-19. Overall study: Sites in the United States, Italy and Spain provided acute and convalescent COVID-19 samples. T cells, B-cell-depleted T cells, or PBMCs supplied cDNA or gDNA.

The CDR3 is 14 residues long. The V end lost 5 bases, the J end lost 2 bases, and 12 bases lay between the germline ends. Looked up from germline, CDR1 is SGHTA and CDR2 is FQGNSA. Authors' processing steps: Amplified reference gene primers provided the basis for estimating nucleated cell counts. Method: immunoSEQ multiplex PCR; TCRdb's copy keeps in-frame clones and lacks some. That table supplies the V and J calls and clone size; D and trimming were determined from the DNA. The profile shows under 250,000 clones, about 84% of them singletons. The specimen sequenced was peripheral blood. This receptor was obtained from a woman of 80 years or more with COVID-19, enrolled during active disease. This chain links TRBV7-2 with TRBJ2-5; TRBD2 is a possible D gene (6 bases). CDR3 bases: TGTGCCAGCAGCCGGGGGAGAGGTCAAGAGACCCAGTACTTC. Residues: CASSRGRGQETQYF.